The next 9 T cell receptor beta chains were all read from a single sample in a study of blood T cell repertoires in COVID-19. Clones were read by immunoSEQ multiplex PCR, and TCRdb kept only the in-frame ones, dropping some. The data show over 100,000 clones, with roughly 82% seen just once and more than 20% held by the top ten. Material for sequencing was peripheral blood. The receptors were sampled from a man aged 55 to 70 with acute or convalescent COVID-19.

This clone has just one count. The chain employs TRBV19 and TRBJ2-2, with 9 bases matching TRBD1. CDR3 length: 15 residues. J was trimmed by 4 bases and V by 5 bases; bases with no gene match: 5. Germline loops: CDR1 LNHDA, CDR2 SQIVND (reference sequence). The CDR3 DNA follows: TGTGCCAGTAGTCTGGGACAGGGAGGCACCGGGGAGCTGTTTTTT. It yields the protein CASSLGQGGTGELFF. The entire variable domain, with the rest obtained from reference TRBV19 and TRBJ2-2, is as follows: DGGITQSPKYLFRKEGQNVTLSCEQNLNHDAMYWYRQDPGQGLRLIYYSQIVNDFQKGDIAEGYSVSREKKESFPLTVTSAQKNPTAFYLCASSLGQGGTGELFFGEGSRLTVL.

The V gene is TRBV7-2, the J gene TRBJ1-5; D is uncertain. This CDR3 is 12 amino acids long. V lost 5 bases, J lost 6 bases, and 8 bases lay in between. CDR1 and CDR2 (germline): SGHTA, FQGNSA. CDR3 region: CASSAGSQPQHF. Written as DNA, the CDR3 is TGTGCCAGCAGCGCCGGGAGTCAGCCCCAGCATTTT.

The rearrangement joins TRBV6-6 to TRBJ1-2; TRBD1 aligns across 8 bases. Trimming cost V 6 bases and J 4 bases; bases outside gene matches: 7. The CDR3 is 14 amino acids. Germline CDR1 MNHNY, CDR2 SVGAGI (reference sequence). DNA for the CDR3: TGTGCCAGCAGGAAAGACAGGGGCGCCTATGGCTACACCTTC. Translating it yields CASRKDRGAYGYTF.

This clone was found once. The chain is built from TRBV19 and TRBJ1-5; D gene uncertain. V gave up 5 bases and J gave up 7 bases, with 9 bases separating them. The CDR3 is 12 residues long. Germline V CDR1 and CDR2: LNHDA, SQIVND (reference sequence). This CDR3 reads CASSSVPQPQHF. The CDR3 region has the DNA TGTGCCAGTAGTTCAGTTCCCCAGCCCCAGCATTTT. Variable domain in full (rest from reference TRBV19 and TRBJ1-5): DGGITQSPKYLFRKEGQNVTLSCEQNLNHDAMYWYRQDPGQGLRLIYYSQIVNDFQKGDIAEGYSVSREKKESFPLTVTSAQKNPTAFYLCASSSVPQPQHFGDGTRLSIL.

Concerning this clone: Compared with germline, one end of the junction differs, possibly owing to a read error. V gene TRBV24-1 combines with J gene TRBJ1-1, with D uncertain. The CDR3 spans 11 residues. Germline values: CDR1 KGHDR, CDR2 SFDVKD. The CDR3 DNA reads as TGTGCCACCAGAATTAACAGTGAAGCTTTCTTT. It encodes CATRINSEAFF.

The J gene is TRBJ2-5, the V gene TRBV5-1, with D maybe TRBD1 (5 bases). Germline CDR1 is SGHRS and CDR2 is YFSETQ. The CDR3 has 14 amino acids. V dropped 1 base and J dropped 2 bases, with 9 bases sitting between them. The CDR3 sequence: CASSLNGAQETQYF. The CDR3 DNA sequence: TGCGCCAGCAGCTTGAATGGGGCTCAAGAGACCCAGTACTTC.

The genes are TRBV28 and TRBJ1-2; 7 positions agree with TRBD1. This CDR3 spans 13 amino acids. The junction had 5 bases not matched to a gene; V was cut back by 6 bases and J by 4 bases. The germline gives CDR1 MDHEN, CDR2 SYDVKM. The CDR3 sequence: CASSLGQFYGYTF. The CDR3 DNA is TGTGCCAGCAGCCTGGGACAGTTCTATGGCTACACCTTC.

The V gene is TRBV4-3, the J gene TRBJ1-2; D may be TRBD1 (5 bases). V was trimmed by 0 bases and J by 8 bases, leaving 13 bases between them. CDR1 is LGHNA and CDR2 is YSLEER in the germline V gene. The CDR3 runs 14 residues. This chain's CDR3 is CASSQDRGRGGYTF. The CDR3 coding sequence is TGCGCCAGCAGCCAAGATAGGGGCCGTGGGGGCTACACCTTC.

The chain couples TRBV29-1 to TRBJ2-1, with 7 positions matching TRBD2. The CDR3 runs 14 residues. Germline values: CDR1 SQVTM, CDR2 ANQGSEA. The V gene end was trimmed by 3 bases and the J gene end by 2 bases; junction bases not matched to a gene: 4. In DNA form, the CDR3 reads TGCAGCGTTGAGGGCGGGAGTACCTACAATGAGCAGTTCTTC. It codes for CSVEGGSTYNEQFF.